This TCR beta chain was profiled in a study of technical replicates of blood from a handful of donors. Profiled with immunoSEQ multiplex PCR; TCRdb holds only in-frame clones, not every one. This sample has 64,000 or so clones, with approximately 96% found just once. J gave up 1 base and V 4 bases, and 9 bases lay outside the gene matches. This CDR3 spans 17 amino acids. CDR1 is SGHNT and CDR2 is YYREEE in the germline V gene (reference sequence). The TCR sequence derives from a human donor in good health. The sequenced sample consisted of T cells isolated from PBMCs. The chain carries TRBV5-4 and TRBJ2-3, with 10 nucleotides matching TRBD1. The CDR3 sequence: CASSAGQGEFGTDTQYF. As DNA, the CDR3 is TGTGCCAGCAGCGCCGGACAGGGGGAATTTGGCACAGATACGCAGTATTTT.